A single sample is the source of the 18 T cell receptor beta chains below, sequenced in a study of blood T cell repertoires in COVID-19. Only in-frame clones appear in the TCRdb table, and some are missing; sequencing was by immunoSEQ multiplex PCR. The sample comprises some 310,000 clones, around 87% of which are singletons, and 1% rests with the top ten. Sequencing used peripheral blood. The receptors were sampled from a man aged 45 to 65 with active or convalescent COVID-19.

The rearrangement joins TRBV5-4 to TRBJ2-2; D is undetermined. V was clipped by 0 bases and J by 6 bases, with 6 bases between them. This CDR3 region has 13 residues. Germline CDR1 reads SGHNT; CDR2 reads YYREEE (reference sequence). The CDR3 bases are TGTGCCAGCAGCTTGGACAGCCCCGGGGAGCTGTTTTTT. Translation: CASSLDSPGELFF.

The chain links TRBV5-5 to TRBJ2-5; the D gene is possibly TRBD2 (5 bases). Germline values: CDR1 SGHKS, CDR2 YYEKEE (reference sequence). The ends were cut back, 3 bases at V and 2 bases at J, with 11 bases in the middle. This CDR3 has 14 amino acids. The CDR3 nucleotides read TGTGCCAGCAGCTGGCAAGCGGAACAAGAGACCCAGTACTTC. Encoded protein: CASSWQAEQETQYF. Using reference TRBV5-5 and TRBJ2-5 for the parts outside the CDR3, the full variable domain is DAGVTQSPTHLIKTRGQQVTLRCSPISGHKSVSWYQQVLGQGPQFIFQYYEKEERGRGNFPDRFSARQFPNYSSELNVNALLLGDSALYLCASSWQAEQETQYFGPGTRLLVL.

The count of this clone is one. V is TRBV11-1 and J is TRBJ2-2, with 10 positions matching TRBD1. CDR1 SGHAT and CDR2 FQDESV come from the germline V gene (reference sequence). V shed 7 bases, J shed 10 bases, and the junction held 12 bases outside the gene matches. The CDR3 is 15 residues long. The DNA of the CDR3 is TGTGCCAGCAAAGCCCGGGACAGGGGTTTGGAGGAGCTGTTTTTT. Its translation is CASKARDRGLEELFF.

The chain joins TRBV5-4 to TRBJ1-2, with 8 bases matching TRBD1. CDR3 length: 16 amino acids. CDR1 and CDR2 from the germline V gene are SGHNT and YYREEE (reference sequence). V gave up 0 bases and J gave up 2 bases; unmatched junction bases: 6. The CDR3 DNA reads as TGTGCCAGCAGCTTGGCAGGGGGCACGGGGAACTATGGCTACACCTTC. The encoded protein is CASSLAGGTGNYGYTF.

CDR3 DNA: TGCAGCGTTGCCCCAGAGGCGGGCACAGATACGCAGTATTTT. Residues: CSVAPEAGTDTQYF. The chain combines TRBV29-1 with TRBJ2-3, with unresolved D. This CDR3 is built from 14 residues. The ends were cut back, 4 bases at V and 1 base at J, with 12 bases in the middle. Per the germline V gene, CDR1 is SQVTM and CDR2 is ANQGSEA.

CDR3 bases: TGTGCCAGCAGCTTAGCGGAAGAGTCTAGCGGCTACAATGAGCAGTTCTTC. This encodes CASSLAEESSGYNEQFF. The rearrangement uses TRBV11-1 and TRBJ2-1; 7 bases are shared with TRBD2. Germline trimming cut 0 bases from V and 3 bases from J; bases unmatched to any gene: 8. The V gene's germline CDR1 is SGHAT and CDR2 FQDESV (reference sequence). The CDR3 length is 17 residues.

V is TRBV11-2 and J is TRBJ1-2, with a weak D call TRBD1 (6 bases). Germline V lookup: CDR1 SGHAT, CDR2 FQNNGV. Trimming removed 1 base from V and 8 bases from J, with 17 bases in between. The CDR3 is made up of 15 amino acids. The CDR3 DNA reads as TGTGCCAGCAGCTTAGGCTTCCAGGGGAAGAGCGGCTACACCTTC. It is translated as CASSLGFQGKSGYTF.

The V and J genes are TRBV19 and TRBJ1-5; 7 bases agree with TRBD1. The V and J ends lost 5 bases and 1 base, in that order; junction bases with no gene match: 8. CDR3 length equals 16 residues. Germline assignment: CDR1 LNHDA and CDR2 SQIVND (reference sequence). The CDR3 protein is CASSRQGYESNQPQHF. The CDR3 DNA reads TGTGCCAGTAGTCGACAGGGCTATGAAAGCAATCAGCCCCAGCATTTT.

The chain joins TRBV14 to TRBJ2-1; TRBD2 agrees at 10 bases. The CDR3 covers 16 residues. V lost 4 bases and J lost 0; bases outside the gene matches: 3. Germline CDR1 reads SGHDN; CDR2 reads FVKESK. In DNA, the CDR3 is TGTGCCAGCAGCCCCAGCGGGAGGGCCTCCTACAATGAGCAGTTCTTC. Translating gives CASSPSGRASYNEQFF.

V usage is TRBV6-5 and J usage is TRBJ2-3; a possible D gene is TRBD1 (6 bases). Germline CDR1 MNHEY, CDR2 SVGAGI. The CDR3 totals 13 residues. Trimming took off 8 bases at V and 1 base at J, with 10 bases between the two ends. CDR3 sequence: CASSPGGTDTQYF. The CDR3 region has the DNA TGTGCCAGCTCCCCAGGGGGCACAGATACGCAGTATTTT.

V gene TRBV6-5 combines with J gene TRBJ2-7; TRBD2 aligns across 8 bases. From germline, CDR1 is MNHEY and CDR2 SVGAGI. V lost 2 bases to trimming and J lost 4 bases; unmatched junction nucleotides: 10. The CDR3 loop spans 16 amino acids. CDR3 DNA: TGTGCCAGCAGTTACGGAGGTAGCGGGATCGGGTACGAGCAGTACTTC. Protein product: CASSYGGSGIGYEQYF.

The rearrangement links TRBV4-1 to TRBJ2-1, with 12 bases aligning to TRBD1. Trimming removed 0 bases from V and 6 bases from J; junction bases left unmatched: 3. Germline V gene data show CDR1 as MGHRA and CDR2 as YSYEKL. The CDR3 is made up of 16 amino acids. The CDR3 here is CASSQDRDRGLNEQFF. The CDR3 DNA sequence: TGCGCCAGCAGCCAAGACCGGGACAGGGGGCTCAATGAGCAGTTCTTC.

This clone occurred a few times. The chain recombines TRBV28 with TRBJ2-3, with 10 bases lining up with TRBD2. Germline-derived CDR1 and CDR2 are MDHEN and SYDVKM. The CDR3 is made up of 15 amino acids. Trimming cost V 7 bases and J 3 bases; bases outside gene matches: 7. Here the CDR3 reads CASNPQRGGTDTQYF. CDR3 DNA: TGTGCCAGCAACCCACAGCGGGGGGGGACAGATACGCAGTATTTT.

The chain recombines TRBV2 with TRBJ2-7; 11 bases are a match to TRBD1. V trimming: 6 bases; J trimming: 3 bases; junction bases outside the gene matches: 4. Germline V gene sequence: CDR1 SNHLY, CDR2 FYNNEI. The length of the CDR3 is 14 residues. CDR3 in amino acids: CASSLDRGLYEQYF. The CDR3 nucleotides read TGTGCCAGCAGCCTGGACAGGGGGCTCTACGAGCAGTACTTC.

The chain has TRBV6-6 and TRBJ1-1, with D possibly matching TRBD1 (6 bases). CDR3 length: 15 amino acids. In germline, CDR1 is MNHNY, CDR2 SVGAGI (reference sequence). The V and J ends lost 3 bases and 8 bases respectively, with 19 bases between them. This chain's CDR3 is CASSYGSTGIREAFF. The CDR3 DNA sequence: TGTGCCAGCAGTTATGGGTCTACAGGGATTCGGGAAGCTTTCTTT.

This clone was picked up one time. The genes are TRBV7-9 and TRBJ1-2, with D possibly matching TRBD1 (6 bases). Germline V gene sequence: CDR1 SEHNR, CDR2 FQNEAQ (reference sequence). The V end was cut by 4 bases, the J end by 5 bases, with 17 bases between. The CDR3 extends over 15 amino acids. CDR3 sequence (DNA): TGTGCCAGCAGCTCACAGGGTCGTCTCCGATATGGCTACACCTTC. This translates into CASSSQGRLRYGYTF.

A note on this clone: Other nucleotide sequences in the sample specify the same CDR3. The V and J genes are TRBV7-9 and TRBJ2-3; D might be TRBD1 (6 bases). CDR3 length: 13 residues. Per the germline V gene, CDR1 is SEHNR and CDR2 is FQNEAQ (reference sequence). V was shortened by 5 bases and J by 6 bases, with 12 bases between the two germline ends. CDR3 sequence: CASSPRGPDTQYF. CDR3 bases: TGTGCCAGCAGCCCCAGGGGTCCGGATACGCAGTATTTT.

Written as DNA, the CDR3 is TGTGCCAGCAGTCCTAGGACAGTTATTAACACTGAAGCTTTCTTT. The encoded protein is CASSPRTVINTEAFF. The chain has TRBV28 and TRBJ1-1; weak D call: TRBD1 (6 bases). The CDR3 has 15 amino acids. The V gene's germline CDR1 is MDHEN and CDR2 SYDVKM. With 5 bases removed from V and 2 bases from J, the gap between germline ends came to 15 bases.